This record concerns one T cell receptor beta chain sequence. Its antigen is not known. The data were produced by immunoSEQ multiplex PCR, yet TCRdb's version contains in-frame clones alone and is incomplete. The sample carries some 70,000 clones, 91% recorded once. The data stem from a study of OX40 agonist ivuxolimab in advanced cancers. Germline V gene data show CDR1 as MNHNY and CDR2 as SVGAGI (reference sequence). With V trimmed by 5 bases and J by 6 bases, 6 bases remained unmatched. The CDR3 extends over 14 amino acids. Study-wide points: Clonal expansion by week 6 occurred in CD4+ and CD8+ blood T cells (at 0.1 to 3.0 mg/kg). Partial responders at 0.1-3.0 mg/kg showed near-lowest clonal expansion.

This receptor was identified in an adult with an advanced solid tumor such as melanoma, head and neck, liver or kidney cancer. The gene calls are TRBV6-6 and TRBJ1-4; 7 positions match TRBD1. The specimen was CD4+ or CD8+ T cells sorted from blood, collected in a trial of the OX40 agonist ivuxolimab. The CDR3 loop is CASSPTGHYEKLFF. CDR3 DNA sequence: TGTGCCAGCAGTCCGACAGGGCATTATGAAAAACTGTTTTTT.